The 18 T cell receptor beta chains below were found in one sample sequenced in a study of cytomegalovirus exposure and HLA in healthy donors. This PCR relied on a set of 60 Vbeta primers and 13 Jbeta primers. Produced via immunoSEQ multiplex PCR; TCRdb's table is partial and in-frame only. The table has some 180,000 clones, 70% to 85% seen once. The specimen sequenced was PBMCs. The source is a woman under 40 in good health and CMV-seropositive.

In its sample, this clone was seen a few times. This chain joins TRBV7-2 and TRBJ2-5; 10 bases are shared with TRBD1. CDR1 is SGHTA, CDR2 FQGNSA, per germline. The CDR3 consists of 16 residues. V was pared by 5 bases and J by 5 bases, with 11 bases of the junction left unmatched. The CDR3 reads CASSLPRQGAMETQYF. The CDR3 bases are TGTGCCAGCAGCCTTCCCAGACAGGGGGCGATGGAGACCCAGTACTTC.

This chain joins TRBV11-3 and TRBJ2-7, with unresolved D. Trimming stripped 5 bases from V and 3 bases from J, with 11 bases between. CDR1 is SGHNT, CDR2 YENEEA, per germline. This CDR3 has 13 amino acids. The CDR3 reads CASSPRSGYEQYF. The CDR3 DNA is TGTGCCAGCAGCCCCCGGAGTGGCTACGAGCAGTACTTC.

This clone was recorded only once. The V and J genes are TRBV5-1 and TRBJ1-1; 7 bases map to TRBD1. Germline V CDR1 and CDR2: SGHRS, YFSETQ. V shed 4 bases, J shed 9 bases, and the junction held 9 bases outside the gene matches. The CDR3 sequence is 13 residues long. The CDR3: CASSAGDREKAFF. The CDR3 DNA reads TGCGCCAGCAGCGCCGGAGACAGGGAGAAAGCTTTCTTT.

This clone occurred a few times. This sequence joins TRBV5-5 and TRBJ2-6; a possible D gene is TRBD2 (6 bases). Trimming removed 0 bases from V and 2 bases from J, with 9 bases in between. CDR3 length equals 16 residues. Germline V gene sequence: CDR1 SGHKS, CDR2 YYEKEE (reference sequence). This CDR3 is CASSLAGGAGANVLTF. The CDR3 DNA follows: TGTGCCAGCAGCTTGGCCGGAGGGGCTGGGGCCAACGTCCTGACTTTC. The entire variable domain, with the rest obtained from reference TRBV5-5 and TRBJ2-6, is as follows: DAGVTQSPTHLIKTRGQQVTLRCSPISGHKSVSWYQQVLGQGPQFIFQYYEKEERGRGNFPDRFSARQFPNYSSELNVNALLLGDSALYLCASSLAGGAGANVLTFGAGSRLTVL.

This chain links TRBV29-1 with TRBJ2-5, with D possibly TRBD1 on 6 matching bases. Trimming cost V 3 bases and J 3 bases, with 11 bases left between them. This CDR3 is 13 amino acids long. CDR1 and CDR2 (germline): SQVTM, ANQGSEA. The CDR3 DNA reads TGCAGCGTTGAGGGTGAGGGGGAAGAGACCCAGTACTTC. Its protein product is CSVEGEGEETQYF.

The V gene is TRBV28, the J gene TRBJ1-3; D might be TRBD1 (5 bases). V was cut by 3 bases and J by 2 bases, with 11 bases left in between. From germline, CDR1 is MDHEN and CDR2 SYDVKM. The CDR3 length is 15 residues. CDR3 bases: TGTGCCAGCAGTTTTGGGGGGACGGCTGGAAACACCATATATTTT. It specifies CASSFGGTAGNTIYF. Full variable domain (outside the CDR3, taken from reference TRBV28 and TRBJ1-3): DVKVTQSSRYLVKRTGEKVFLECVQDMDHENMFWYRQDPGLGLRLIYFSYDVKMKEKGDIPEGYSVSREKKERFSLILESASTNQTSMYLCASSFGGTAGNTIYFGEGSWLTVV.

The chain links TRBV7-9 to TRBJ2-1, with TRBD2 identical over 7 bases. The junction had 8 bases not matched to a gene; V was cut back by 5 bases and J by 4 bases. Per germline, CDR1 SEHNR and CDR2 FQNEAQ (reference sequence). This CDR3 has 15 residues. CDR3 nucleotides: TGTGCCAGCAGCCTGGGTCCTAGCGGATACAATGAGCAGTTCTTC. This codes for CASSLGPSGYNEQFF.

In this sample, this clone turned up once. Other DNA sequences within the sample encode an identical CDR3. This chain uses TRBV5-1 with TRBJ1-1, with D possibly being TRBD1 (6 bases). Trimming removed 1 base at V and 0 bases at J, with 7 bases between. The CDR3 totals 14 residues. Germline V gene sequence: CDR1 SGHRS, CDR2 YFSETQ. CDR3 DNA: TGCGCCAGCAGCTTGAGGACAGTGAACACTGAAGCTTTCTTT. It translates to CASSLRTVNTEAFF.

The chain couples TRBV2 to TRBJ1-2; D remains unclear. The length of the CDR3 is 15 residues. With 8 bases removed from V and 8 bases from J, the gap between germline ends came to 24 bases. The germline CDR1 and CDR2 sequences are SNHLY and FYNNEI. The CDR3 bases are TGTGCCAGCGCGGGAGTGCGTGCCCTTTGGGAGGGCTACACCTTC. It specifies CASAGVRALWEGYTF.

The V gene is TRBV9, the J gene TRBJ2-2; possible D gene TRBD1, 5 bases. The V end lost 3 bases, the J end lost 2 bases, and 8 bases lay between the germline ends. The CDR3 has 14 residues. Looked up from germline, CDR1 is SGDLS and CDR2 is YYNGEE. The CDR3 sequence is CASSARTNTGELFF. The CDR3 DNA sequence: TGTGCCAGCAGCGCCCGGACAAACACCGGGGAGCTGTTTTTT.

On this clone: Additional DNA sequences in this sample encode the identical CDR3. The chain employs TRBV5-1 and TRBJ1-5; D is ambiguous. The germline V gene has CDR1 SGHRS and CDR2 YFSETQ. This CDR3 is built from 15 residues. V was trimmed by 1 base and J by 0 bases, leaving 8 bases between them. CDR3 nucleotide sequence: TGCGCCAGCAGCTTGTCGGCAGGTAGCAATCAGCCCCAGCATTTT. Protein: CASSLSAGSNQPQHF.

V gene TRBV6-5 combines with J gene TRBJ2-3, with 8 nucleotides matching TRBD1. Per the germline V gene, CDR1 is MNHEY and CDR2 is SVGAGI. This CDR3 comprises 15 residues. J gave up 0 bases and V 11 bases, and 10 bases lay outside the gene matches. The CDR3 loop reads CAGKQGVVSTDTQYF. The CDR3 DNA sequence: TGTGCCGGTAAACAGGGGGTCGTCAGCACAGATACGCAGTATTTT.

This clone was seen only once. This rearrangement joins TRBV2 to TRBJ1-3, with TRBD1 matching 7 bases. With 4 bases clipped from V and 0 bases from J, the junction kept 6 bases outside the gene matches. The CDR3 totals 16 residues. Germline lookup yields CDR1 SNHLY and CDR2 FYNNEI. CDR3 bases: TGTGCCAGCAGTGGTGGGGGACAGATCTCTGGAAACACCATATATTTT. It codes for CASSGGGQISGNTIYF.

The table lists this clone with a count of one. CDR3 loop: CSVPTGSGANVLTF. CDR3 bases: TGCAGCGTTCCAACAGGGTCTGGGGCCAACGTCCTGACTTTC. The chain combines TRBV29-1 with TRBJ2-6; D is perhaps TRBD1 (6 bases). Per germline, CDR1 SQVTM and CDR2 ANQGSEA. V was pared by 5 bases and J by 1 base, with 9 bases between. CDR3 length: 14 residues.

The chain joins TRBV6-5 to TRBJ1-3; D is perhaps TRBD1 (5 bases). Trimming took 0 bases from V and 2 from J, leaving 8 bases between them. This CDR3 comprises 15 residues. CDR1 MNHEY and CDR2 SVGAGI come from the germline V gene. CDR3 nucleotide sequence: TGTGCCAGCAGTTACTCGGAGACAGCTGGAAACACCATATATTTT. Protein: CASSYSETAGNTIYF.

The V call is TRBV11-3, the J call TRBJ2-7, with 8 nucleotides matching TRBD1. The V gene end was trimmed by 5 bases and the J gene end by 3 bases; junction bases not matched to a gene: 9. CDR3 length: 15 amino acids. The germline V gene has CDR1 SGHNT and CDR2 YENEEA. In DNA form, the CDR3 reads TGTGCCAGCAGCCCCGGGACAGGCGCCTTCTACGAGCAGTACTTC. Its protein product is CASSPGTGAFYEQYF.

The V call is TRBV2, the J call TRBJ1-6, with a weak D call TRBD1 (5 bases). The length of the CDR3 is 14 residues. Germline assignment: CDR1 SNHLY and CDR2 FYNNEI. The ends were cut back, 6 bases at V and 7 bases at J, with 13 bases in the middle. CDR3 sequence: CASRQGVGNSPLHF. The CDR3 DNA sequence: TGTGCCAGCAGGCAGGGTGTCGGGAATTCACCCCTCCACTTT.

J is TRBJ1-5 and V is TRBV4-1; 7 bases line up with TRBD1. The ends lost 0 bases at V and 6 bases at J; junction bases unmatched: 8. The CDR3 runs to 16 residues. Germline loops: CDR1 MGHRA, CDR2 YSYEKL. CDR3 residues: CASSQEIEGAGQPQHF. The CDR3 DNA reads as TGCGCCAGCAGCCAAGAAATTGAGGGGGCTGGTCAGCCCCAGCATTTT.